The subject of this entry is one T cell receptor beta chain. It has no known antigen specificity. Given a much more abundant clone one base away, this may be a read error. The data originate from a study of regulatory T cells in long-lasting Graves disease (dated by TCRdb to the early 2020s). Broadly, across the study: To count as having persistent Graves' disease, a patient had to have received antithyroid drug treatment for over 5 years with TSH receptor autoantibodies remaining persistently positive. This study used TCR sequencing and RNA sequencing of peripheral blood to compare persistent Graves' disease patients against newly diagnosed Graves' disease patients. The study was conducted in China and was registered as a clinical trial. TCR sequencing covered some 13 persistent and around 20 newly diagnosed Graves' disease patients, some 33 samples in total. Persistent Graves' disease patients in the clinical cohort had taken antithyroid drugs for 9.5 to 13 years on average.

In the paper's terms, the time point label means: persistent/refractory GD, antithyroid drugs over 5 years with positive TRAb. For both TCR sequencing and RNA sequencing, RNA was extracted from PBMCs using TRIzol. The diagnosis of Graves' disease was made according to American Thyroid Association guidelines. Patients were recruited from an endocrinology department in Xi'an, China. From each patient, nine milliliters of peripheral blood was collected into an EDTA anticoagulant tube. Ficoll Paque Plus density gradient separation was used to isolate PBMCs, and no further T cell sorting was done. RNA quality was checked with an Agilent 2100 Bioanalyzer and agarose gel, and concentration with a NanoDrop 2000. The method behind the library was multiplex PCR. The listed sequencing device is Illumina HiSeq 4000. CDR3 regions were amplified by Arm-PCR with iRepertoire HTBI primers to construct TCR beta libraries. Gel purification was performed on PCR products prior to sequencing. Processing in the source paper ran as follows. A total of fewer than 65 TRBV and 14 TRBJ segments were identified across samples and were used for gene usage analysis of CDR3 amino acid clonotypes. Filtered high-quality paired reads were merged into contigs using COPE and FqMerger. BLAST was used to align contigs to the IMGT TRBV, TRBD and TRBJ reference genes, and CDR3 was defined following IMGT. Any clonotype with a frequency above 0.1% was classified as a highly expanded clone. Repertoire diversity was measured by Shannon entropy, and V-J evenness by the Gini coefficient. A clonotype found in more than one individual was treated as public. The raw public reads went through TCRdb reprocessing: fastp at Q25, MiXCR clone calling, in-frame beta chains kept. Identical CDR3 proteins give one entry, which carries the most common genes and DNA. These V and J calls derive from TCRdb rather than the authors' analysis. A total of about 460,000 distinct CDR3 sequences appear in this sample, approximately 23% of them only once. The ten largest clones add up to under 15% of the sample.

General findings and caveats noted by the study authors: Because the primary lesion, thyroid tissue, could not be accessed, the study looked at peripheral blood alone. Patients with persistent disease shared more public clonotypes (over 2,500) than newly diagnosed patients did (966). Persistent disease showed preferential use of TRBV28, TRBJ1-2 and TRBJ2-5, whereas newly diagnosed disease favored TRBV20-1 and TRBJ2-1. The small sample size was acknowledged by the authors as a limitation that may reduce accuracy. Sequencing and analysis were limited to the TCR beta chain. Compared with newly diagnosed patients, patients with persistent Graves' disease had lower TCR Shannon entropy and fewer highly expanded clones, which suggests clonal expansion.

From the cysteine through the phenylalanine, the CDR3 covers 14 amino acids. Here the CDR3 DNA is all that survives: 42 bases in frame from base 1. The CDR1 and CDR2 encoded by the germline V gene are SGHNT and YENEEA. Here V drops 6 bases and J drops 4 bases, and the junction holds 8 bases not matched to any gene. The chain couples TRBV11-3 to TRBJ1-1, and TRBD1 matches 7 of the central bases. The sequence came from a female donor with Graves disease. The specimen comprised peripheral blood mononuclear cells (PBMCs), sampled when the disease was refractory, from a patient treated with antithyroid drugs. The CDR3 reads CASSWAGGATEAFF. The nucleotide sequence is given as TGTGCCAGCAGTTGGGCAGGGGGGGCCACTGAAGCTTTCTTT.